The rows below give T cell receptor beta chains drawn from one sample of a study of CXCR3-negative and CXCR3-positive naive CD8 T cells. Reanalyzing the 5' RACE reads, TCRdb keeps one entry per CDR3 protein, without DNA. The table gives 84,000 or so distinct CDR3 sequences; the top ten clones make up over 0.4% of it. Sequenced sample: naive CXCR3+ CD8+ T cells from blood. Receptors were obtained from a human donor in good health. Some clones in this sample may be carry-over from other donors' samples. CDR3s include the opening cysteine and the closing phenylalanine or tryptophan. The order of the fields is V gene, J gene, CDR3 protein.

TRBV6-4	TRBJ2-4	CASSDSGSVIQYF
TRBV6-6	TRBJ1-1	CASSFLQGTEAFF
TRBV5-5	TRBJ2-3	CASSFRGGGGDTQYF
TRBV7-9	TRBJ1-5	CASSFVGENQPQHF
TRBV7-9	TRBJ1-4	CASSLDRGPATNEKLFF
TRBV7-3	TRBJ2-7	CASSGGDVQPAYEQYF
TRBV9	TRBJ2-2	CASSPGTSGMNTGELFF
TRBV4-1	TRBJ2-2	CASSQAPSGGALAGELFF
TRBV4-1	TRBJ2-2	CASSQEIISGTGELFF
TRBV4-2	TRBJ2-7	CASSQIRTGGDEQYF
TRBV9	TRBJ2-3	CASSVEGRLAGTSTDTQYF
TRBV24-1	TRBJ2-1	CATSDFVGEGRTSGNEQFF
TRBV5-5	TRBJ1-2	CASSLEVVGQGAGYTF
TRBV20-1	TRBJ2-2	CSARVGGAALNTGELFF
TRBV21-1	TRBJ2-7	CASRISGGFSLDEQYF
TRBV27	TRBJ2-7	CASMNSYEQYF
TRBV21-1	TRBJ1-1	CASSTREQSVNTEAFF
TRBV9	TRBJ2-1	CASSGDDHYNEQLF
TRBV12-3/TRBV12-4	TRBJ2-3	CASRPRGGWPDTQYF
TRBV15	TRBJ1-6	CATSRGGGGNSPLHF
TRBV23-1	TRBJ2-7	CASSQWVYEQYF
TRBV28	TRBJ2-7	CASSLPSYEQYF
TRBV6-4	TRBJ2-3	CASGGSSTDTQYF
TRBV14	TRBJ2-2	CASSQEGGGSVSGELFF
TRBV6-5	TRBJ2-3	CASRPDGSTVDTQYF
TRBV15	TRBJ2-1	CATSREAAGSSYNEQFF
TRBV5-1	TRBJ1-2	CASSTGTGNDLADGYTF
TRBV7-8	TRBJ2-1	CASSLALSSYNEQFF
TRBV6-2/TRBV6-3	TRBJ2-3	CASTGLARDTQYF
TRBV6-5	TRBJ2-1	CASSASNEQFF
TRBV27	TRBJ2-7	CAISGTSRYEQYF
TRBV11-2	TRBJ1-1	CASSLNLNTEAFF
TRBV5-1	TRBJ2-1	CASSAVRSTDEQFF
TRBV4-3	TRBJ2-7	CASSQDEAGEGNEQYF
TRBV19	TRBJ2-2	CASSIVPRLNGVGQPGELFF
TRBV14	TRBJ1-2	CASSQGRNYGYTF
TRBV28	TRBJ2-5	CASSPQGGETQYF
TRBV12-3/TRBV12-4	TRBJ2-1	CASAGEAYNEQFF
TRBV6-4	TRBJ2-1	CASSPLAGAIYNEQFF
TRBV7-9	TRBJ2-1	CASSHLGYSYNEQFF
TRBV29-1	TRBJ2-3	CSVLGPSTDTQYF
TRBV6-6	TRBJ2-7	CASSYSQGGGLEQYF
TRBV6-1	TRBJ2-7	CATSPTGTYEQYF